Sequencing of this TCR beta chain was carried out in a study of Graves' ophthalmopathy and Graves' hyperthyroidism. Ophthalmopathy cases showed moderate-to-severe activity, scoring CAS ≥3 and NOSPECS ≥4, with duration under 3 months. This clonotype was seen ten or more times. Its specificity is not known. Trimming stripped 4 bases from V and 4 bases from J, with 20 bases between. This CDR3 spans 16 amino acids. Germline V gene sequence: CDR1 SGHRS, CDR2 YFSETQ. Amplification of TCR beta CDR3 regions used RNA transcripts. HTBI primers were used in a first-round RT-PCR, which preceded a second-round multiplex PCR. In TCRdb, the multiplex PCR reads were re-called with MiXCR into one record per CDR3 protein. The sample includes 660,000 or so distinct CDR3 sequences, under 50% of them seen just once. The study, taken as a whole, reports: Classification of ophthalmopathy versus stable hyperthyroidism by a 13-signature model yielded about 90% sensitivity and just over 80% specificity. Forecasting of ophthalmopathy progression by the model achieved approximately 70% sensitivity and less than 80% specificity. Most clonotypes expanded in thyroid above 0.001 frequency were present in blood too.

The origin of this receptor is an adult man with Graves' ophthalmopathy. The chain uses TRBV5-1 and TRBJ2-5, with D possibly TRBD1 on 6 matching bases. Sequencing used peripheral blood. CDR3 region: CASSPRTARQGETQYF. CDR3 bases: TGCGCCAGCAGCCCCAGGACAGCCAGGCAGGGAGAGACCCAGTACTTC. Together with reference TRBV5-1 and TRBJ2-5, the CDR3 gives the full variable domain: KAGVTQTPRYLIKTRGQQVTLSCSPISGHRSVSWYQQTPGQGLQFLFEYFSETQRNKGNFPGRFSGRQFSNSRSEMNVSTLELGDSALYLCASSPRTARQGETQYFGPGTRLLVL.